The T cell receptor beta chain under discussion was sequenced for a study of T cell responses to AZD1222 COVID-19 vaccine. Study findings and constraints: The repertoires were collected only after the peak T cell response. Donors in the cohort were predominantly white British and more often female, and clonal diversity was possibly underestimated. Spike-specific TCR breadth and depth rose after two AZD1222 doses.

This clone was detected once. Its antigen remains unidentified. V lost 1 base and J 9 bases, leaving 8 bases between the germline ends. Germline V gives CDR1 SGDLS, CDR2 YYNGEE. The CDR3 totals 12 residues. Produced via immunoSEQ multiplex PCR; TCRdb's table is partial and in-frame only. This table has roughly 150,000 clones, 75% to 90% appearing once. The V and J genes are TRBV9 and TRBJ2-1; D is unclear. Sequencing was performed on peripheral blood, taken on day 0 of AZD1222 vaccination. The receptor's source is an adult in good health. CDR3 region: CASSVSDFEQFF. The CDR3 DNA reads as TGTGCCAGCAGCGTAAGCGACTTTGAGCAGTTCTTC.